Detailed here is one TCR beta chain. Its specificity is unknown. Separation of CD4+ and CD8+ cells was performed by positive magnetic bead selection, and purity was verified by flow cytometry. Sequenced by immunoSEQ multiplex PCR; TCRdb stores in-frame clones only, minus some. The sample carries some 7,400 clones, around 87% recorded once. The sample belongs to a study of somatic mutations in cytotoxic T cells in rheumatoid arthritis. This CDR3 is 16 amino acids long. Germline V gives CDR1 PRHDT, CDR2 FYEKMQ (reference sequence). V shed 4 bases, J shed 2 bases, and the junction held 2 bases outside the gene matches. General study points: With age, CD8+ clonality increased in rheumatoid arthritis patients, whereas no such increase appeared in healthy controls. The top CD8+ clone topped 20% of CD8+ cells in about an eighth of the roughly 65 patients.

J is TRBJ2-3 and V is TRBV13, with TRBD2 matching 14 bases. The sequencing input was CD8+ T cells sorted from blood. The receptor was isolated from a woman in her seventies with rheumatoid arthritis. CDR3 loop: CASSWGLAGDTDTQYF. The DNA for the CDR3 is TGTGCCAGCAGCTGGGGACTAGCGGGGGACACAGATACGCAGTATTTT.